This T cell receptor beta chain was sequenced during a study of cytomegalovirus exposure and HLA in healthy donors. PCR primers comprised 60 Vbeta and 13 Jbeta primers. Profiling relied on immunoSEQ multiplex PCR, and the TCRdb table lists in-frame clones only, not all of them. This sample has nearly 110,000 clones, with around 73% found just once. CDR1 is ENHRY and CDR2 is SYGVKD in the germline V gene. The CDR3 spans 17 residues. V shed 2 bases and J 2 bases; nucleotides not matched to a gene: 6. The chain recombines TRBV10-3 with TRBJ1-5; 10 nucleotides align to TRBD1. This clonotype was sampled from a man between 25 and 39 years old in good health and CMV-seronegative. Sample: PBMCs. The CDR3 DNA sequence: TGTGCCATCAGTGAGCCTGTTGGACAGGGGGGCAATCAGCCCCAGCATTTT. Translated, it gives CAISEPVGQGGNQPQHF.